Each of the 3 T cell receptor beta chains below was sequenced from the same sample in a study of blood T cells in healthy people across ages. The authors ran a second PCR of about 6 to 12 cycles using a sample-barcoded 5' primer and a J-beta primer mix. TCRdb analysed the 5' RACE reads with MiXCR anew, one entry per CDR3 protein. The sample lists approximately 290,000 distinct CDR3 sequences, 27% occurring once. Sequenced input: blood. These receptors all come from a woman between 65 and 79 years old in good health.

The V call is TRBV9, the J call TRBJ1-1; D unclear. This CDR3 spans 13 amino acids. V was pared by 3 bases and J by 7 bases, with 13 bases between. Germline loops: CDR1 SGDLS, CDR2 YYNGEE. The CDR3 loop is CASSADIALEAFF. Written as DNA, the CDR3 is TGTGCCAGCAGCGCCGACATCGCCCTTGAAGCTTTCTTT.

The chain joins TRBV14 to TRBJ2-7; D unresolved. CDR1 and CDR2 (germline): SGHDN, FVKESK. V was pared by 1 base and J by 4 bases, with 8 bases between. The CDR3 runs to 13 residues. In DNA, the CDR3 is TGTGCCAGCAGCCAAGGGCCCCAATACGAGCAGTACTTC. It specifies CASSQGPQYEQYF.

The J gene is TRBJ1-1, the V gene TRBV6-1; 9 bases are a match to TRBD1. V lost 3 bases, J lost 10 bases, and 6 bases stayed unmatched. The germline V gene has CDR1 MNHNS and CDR2 SASEGT. The CDR3 runs 13 residues. DNA of the CDR3: TGTGCCAGCAGTGAGCGAGGACAGGGGACAGCTTTCTTT. Its protein is CASSERGQGTAFF.